This section outlines one T cell receptor (beta chain) sequence together with its context. The antigen it recognizes is unknown. Base-call qualities are not available, and no considerably larger clone is one nucleotide away. This specimen comes from a study of vaccination and CD4 T cells after COVID-19 (dated by TCRdb to the early 2020s). Turning to the overall study: Every convalescent patient had a positive nasal swab PCR test for SARS-CoV-2, with mild disease in several patients and severe disease in one. The convalescent cohort included six males and four females, with two Hispanic individuals, seven Caucasians, two Asians and one multiracial person. Each participant got two doses of either the Pfizer-BioNTech BNT162b2 vaccine (n=8) or the Moderna mRNA-1273 vaccine (n=2). Post-COVID blood samples from convalescent patients were collected a median of roughly 100 days after diagnosis, with a range of about 35 to 180 days. The time from the second vaccine dose to post-vaccine blood sampling had a median of roughly 77 days and ranged from about 13 to 250 days. A few convalescent patients gave samples both early after vaccination (day 14) and late after vaccination (days 161 to 241). In approximately eleven COVID-19 convalescent patients and a handful of infection-naive healthy vaccine recipients, the spike-specific CD4+ TCR repertoire before mRNA vaccination was compared with the repertoire after mRNA vaccination. General study outcomes and caveats: Nearly all vaccine-specific clones in convalescent patients (304 of 307) were mono-reactive for SARS-CoV-2 spike rather than cross-reactive with common cold coronaviruses. Although the median number of SARS-CoV-2-reactive clonotypes went up from some 23 after infection to some 38 after vaccination, the increase was not significant. The number of convalescent patients in the study was relatively small, and the study did not examine early timepoints following natural infection. In convalescent patients, a median around 86% of post-vaccine SARS-CoV-2-reactive clones were detected only after vaccination, and vaccine-specific priming was suggested by this finding.

According to the study, the label for this sample's time point signals: late sampling 161 to 241 days after vaccination in a few convalescent patients. Positive SARS-CoV-2 PCR tests in the convalescent patients dated from March to December 2020, before Alpha, Beta and Delta variants emerged in the United States. PBMCs were separated from whole blood using Ficoll-Paque Plus gradient centrifugation and then either used fresh or cryopreserved at -140C. The method behind the library was PCR. Sequenced on an Illumina iSeq 100. On the authors' methods: Non-productive sequences were removed, and CDR3s not starting with C, not ending with F or W, or shorter than 7 amino acids were discarded. CDR3 homology was assessed with Levenshtein distances (stringdist) and unrooted phylogenetic trees (ape) in R version 3.6.1. TCRdb applied fastp at Q25 and MiXCR to the public reads, then kept only in-frame beta chains. Entries are consolidated by CDR3 protein sequence, retaining the most common genes and DNA. The V and J calls come from TCRdb's annotation, not from the publication. Across this sample there are more than 25,000 distinct CDR3 sequences, with almost 50% seen only once. The ten biggest clones cover 5.8% of the sample.

This clonotype was obtained from a human donor who had recovered from COVID-19. The material was CD4+ T cells from blood, obtained about 7 months after SARS-CoV-2 vaccination.

The DNA reads as follows: TGTGCCAGCAGTTTAATAGACAAGTACTATGGCTACACCTTC. This translates into CASSLIDKYYGYTF. The V and J segments used are TRBV28 and TRBJ1-2; no D gene can be assigned with confidence. The trim is 2 bases for V and 3 bases for J, with a gap of 10 bases between the germline ends. From the germline V gene, CDR1 is MDHEN and CDR2 is SYDVKM. The CDR3 holds 14 amino acids from the cysteine to the phenylalanine. The sequence is cut down to CDR3 DNA, 42 bases in frame from base 1.